These T cell receptor beta chains were read from a single sample in a study of beta chain features in type 1 diabetes. Generated by immunoSEQ multiplex PCR, the TCRdb table keeps only in-frame clones and is missing some. This sample carries 100,000 to 150,000 clones, roughly 17% of them seen once, and the ten largest clones take 2.6%. What was sequenced was central memory CD4+ T cells from blood. These TCRs come from a man aged 18 to 30 with type 1 diabetes. CDR3s include the opening cysteine and the closing phenylalanine or tryptophan.

v_gene,CDR3aa
TRBV19,CASTIGGYNEQFF
TRBV7-9,CASSLAAISEQYF
TRBV27,CASSWIGGAGNEQFF
TRBV6-5,CASSYESTSGANVLTF
TRBV7-8,CASSPGNTNNEQFF
TRBV23-1,CASRTSGRRGEQYF
TRBV13,CASSLDRVQGREQFF
TRBV5-5,CASSLESAHNEQFF
TRBV7-3,CSSSFGQLDYGYTF
TRBV18,CASSPGQGVGTGELFF
TRBV18,CASSPSGIQETQYF
TRBV29-1,CSVEEASGPYEQYF
TRBV30,CAWSSGTGFTDTQYF
TRBV7-6,CASSALGTDTQYF
TRBV29-1,CSVRVGGNNSPLHF
TRBV12-5,CASAANNQPQHF
TRBV7-9,CASRRPPDTQYF
TRBV6-5,CASGPGQGATEAFF
TRBV29-1,CSVEEGGDTQYF
TRBV6-5,CASSYSSVSPIDTQYF
TRBV7-3,CASSRAPGQGASNYGYTF
TRBV5-1,CASSLRGTPTMNTEAFF
TRBV7-2,CASSRSFGEQFF
TRBV25-1,CASSELTGWDEQYF
TRBV29-1,CSVASSSYEQYF
TRBV28,CASSTGTGLHEQYF
TRBV29-1,CSVASQGNTEAFF
TRBV4-3,CASSQNPRVAGQTDTQYF
TRBV19,CASSSRGSQETQYF
TRBV7-7,CASSFGREQETQYF
TRBV4-3,CASSQRRGPNTEAFF
TRBV30,CACPAPQKNSPLHF
TRBV29-1,CSVGRYNEQFF
TRBV11-2,CASSLLYNTGELFF
TRBV18,CASSPEWLSSYEQYF
TRBV7-8,CASSLNSGGTYEQYF
TRBV6-1,CASSPQGAYNEQFF